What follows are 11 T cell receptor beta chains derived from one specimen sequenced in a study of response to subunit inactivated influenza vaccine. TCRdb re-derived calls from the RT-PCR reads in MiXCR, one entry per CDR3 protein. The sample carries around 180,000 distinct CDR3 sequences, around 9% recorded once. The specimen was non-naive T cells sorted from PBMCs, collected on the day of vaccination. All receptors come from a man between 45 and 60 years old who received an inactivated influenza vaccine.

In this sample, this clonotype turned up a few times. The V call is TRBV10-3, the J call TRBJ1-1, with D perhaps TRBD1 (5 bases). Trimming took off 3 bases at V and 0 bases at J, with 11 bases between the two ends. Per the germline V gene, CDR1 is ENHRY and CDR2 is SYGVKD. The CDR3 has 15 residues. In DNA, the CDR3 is TGTGCCATCAGTGACCCGGGACGGATGAACACTGAAGCTTTCTTT. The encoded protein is CAISDPGRMNTEAFF.

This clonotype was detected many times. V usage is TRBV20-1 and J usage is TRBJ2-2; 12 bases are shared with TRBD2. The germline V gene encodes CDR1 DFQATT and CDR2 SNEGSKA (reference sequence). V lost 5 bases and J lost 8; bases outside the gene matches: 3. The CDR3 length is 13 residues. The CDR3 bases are TGCAGTGCTGGTGGACTAGCGGGGGGGGAGCTGTTTTTT. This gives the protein CSAGGLAGGELFF.

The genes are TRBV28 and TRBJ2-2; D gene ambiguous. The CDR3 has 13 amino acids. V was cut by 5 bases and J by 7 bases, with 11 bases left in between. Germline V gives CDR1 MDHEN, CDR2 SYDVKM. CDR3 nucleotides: TGTGCCAGCAGTCCCATCGTTGGCGGGGAGCTGTTTTTT. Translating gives CASSPIVGGELFF.

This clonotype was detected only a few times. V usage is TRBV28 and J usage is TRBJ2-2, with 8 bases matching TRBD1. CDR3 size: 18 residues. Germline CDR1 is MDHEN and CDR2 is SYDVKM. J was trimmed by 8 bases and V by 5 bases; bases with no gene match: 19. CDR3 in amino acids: CASSPTRTGSPYGGELFF. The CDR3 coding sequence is TGTGCCAGCAGTCCCACGAGGACAGGGTCCCCGTACGGGGGGGAGCTGTTTTTT. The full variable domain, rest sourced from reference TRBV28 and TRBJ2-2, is DVKVTQSSRYLVKRTGEKVFLECVQDMDHENMFWYRQDPGLGLRLIYFSYDVKMKEKGDIPEGYSVSREKKERFSLILESASTNQTSMYLCASSPTRTGSPYGGELFFGEGSRLTVL.

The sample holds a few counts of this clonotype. CDR3 loop: CASSSRGRVGAPYNEQFF. CDR3 DNA sequence: TGTGCCAGCAGCTCCCGGGGACGGGTCGGCGCCCCCTACAATGAGCAGTTCTTC. The chain couples TRBV11-1 to TRBJ2-1, with D perhaps TRBD1 or TRBD2 (5 bases each). CDR1 is SGHAT and CDR2 is FQDESV in the germline V gene (reference sequence). The CDR3 has 18 residues. V dropped 4 bases and J dropped 2 bases, with 21 bases sitting between them.

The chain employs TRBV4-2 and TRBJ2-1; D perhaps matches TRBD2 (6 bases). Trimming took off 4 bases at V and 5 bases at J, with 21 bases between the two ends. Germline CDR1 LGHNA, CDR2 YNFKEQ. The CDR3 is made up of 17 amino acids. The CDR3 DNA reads TGTGCCAGCAGCCTTCTTTGGGGGGATTACGGGAACAATGAGCAGTTCTTC. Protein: CASSLLWGDYGNNEQFF.

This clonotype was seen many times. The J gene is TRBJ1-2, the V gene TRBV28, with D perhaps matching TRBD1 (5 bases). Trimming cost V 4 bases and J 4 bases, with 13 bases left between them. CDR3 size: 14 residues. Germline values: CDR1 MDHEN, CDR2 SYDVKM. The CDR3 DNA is TGTGCCAGCAGTTCCCCAGGGAGAGGCTATGGCTACACCTTC. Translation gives CASSSPGRGYGYTF.

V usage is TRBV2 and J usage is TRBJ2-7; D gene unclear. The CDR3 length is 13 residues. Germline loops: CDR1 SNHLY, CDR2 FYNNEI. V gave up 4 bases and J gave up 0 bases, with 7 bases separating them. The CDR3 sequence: CASSAVPSYEQYF. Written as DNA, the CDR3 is TGTGCCAGCAGTGCGGTTCCCTCCTACGAGCAGTACTTC.

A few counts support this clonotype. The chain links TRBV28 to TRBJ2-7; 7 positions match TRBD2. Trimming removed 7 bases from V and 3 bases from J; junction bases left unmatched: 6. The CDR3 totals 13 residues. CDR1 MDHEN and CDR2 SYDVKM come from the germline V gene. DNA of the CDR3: TGTGCCAGCACCTCTGGGGGGGGCTACGAGCAGTACTTC. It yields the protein CASTSGGGYEQYF.

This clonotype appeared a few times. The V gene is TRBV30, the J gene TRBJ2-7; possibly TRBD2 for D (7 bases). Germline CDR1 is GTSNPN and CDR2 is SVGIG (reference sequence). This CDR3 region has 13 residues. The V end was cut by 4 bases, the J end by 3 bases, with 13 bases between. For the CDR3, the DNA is TGTGCCTGGAAGGGGGGGAGCGTCTACGAGCAGTACTTC. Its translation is CAWKGGSVYEQYF.

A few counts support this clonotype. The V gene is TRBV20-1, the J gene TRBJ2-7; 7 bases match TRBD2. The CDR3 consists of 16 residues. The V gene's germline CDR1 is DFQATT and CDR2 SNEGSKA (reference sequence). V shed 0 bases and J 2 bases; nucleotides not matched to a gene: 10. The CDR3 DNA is TGCAGTGCTAGAGATCTGCGGGGGAGAAACACCTACGAGCAGTACTTC. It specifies CSARDLRGRNTYEQYF.